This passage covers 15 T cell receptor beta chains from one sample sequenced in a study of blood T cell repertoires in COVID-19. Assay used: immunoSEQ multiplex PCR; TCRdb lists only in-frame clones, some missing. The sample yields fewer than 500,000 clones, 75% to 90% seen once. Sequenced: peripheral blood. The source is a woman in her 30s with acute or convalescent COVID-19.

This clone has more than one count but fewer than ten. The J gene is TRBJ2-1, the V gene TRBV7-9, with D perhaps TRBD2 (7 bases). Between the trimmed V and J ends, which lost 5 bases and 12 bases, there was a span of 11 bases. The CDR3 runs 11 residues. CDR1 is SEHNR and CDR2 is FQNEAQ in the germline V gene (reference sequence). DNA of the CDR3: TGTGCCAGCAGCCGCGGGGGCGTGCAGTTCTTC. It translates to CASSRGGVQFF.

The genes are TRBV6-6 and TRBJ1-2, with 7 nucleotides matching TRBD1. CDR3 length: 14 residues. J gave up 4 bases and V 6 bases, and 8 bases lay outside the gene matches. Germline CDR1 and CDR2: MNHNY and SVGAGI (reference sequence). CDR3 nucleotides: TGTGCCAGCAGCCCCAGGACAGGCCTCTATGGCTACACCTTC. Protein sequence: CASSPRTGLYGYTF.

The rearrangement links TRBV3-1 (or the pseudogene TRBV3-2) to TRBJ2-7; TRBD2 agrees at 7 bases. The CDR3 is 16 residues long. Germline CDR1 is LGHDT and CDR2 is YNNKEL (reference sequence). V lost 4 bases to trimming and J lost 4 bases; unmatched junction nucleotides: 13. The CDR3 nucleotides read TGTGCCAGCAGCCCAAACCCGACTAGCCCTGGGTACGAGCAGTACTTC. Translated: CASSPNPTSPGYEQYF.

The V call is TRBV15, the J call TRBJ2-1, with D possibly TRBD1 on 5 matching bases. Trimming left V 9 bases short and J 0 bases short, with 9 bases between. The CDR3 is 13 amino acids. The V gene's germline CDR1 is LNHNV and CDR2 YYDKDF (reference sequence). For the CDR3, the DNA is TGTGCCACAGGGGCACTCTCCTACAATGAGCAGTTCTTC. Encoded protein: CATGALSYNEQFF.

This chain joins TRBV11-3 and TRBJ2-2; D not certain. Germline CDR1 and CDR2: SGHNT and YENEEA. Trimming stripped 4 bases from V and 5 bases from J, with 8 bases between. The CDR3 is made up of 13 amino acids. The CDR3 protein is CASSSKRTGELFF. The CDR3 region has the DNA TGTGCCAGCAGCTCAAAACGGACCGGGGAGCTGTTTTTT.

The CDR3 protein is CASSLAGNPLGQYF. CDR3 DNA: TGTGCCAGCAGCTTAGCCGGGAACCCGTTAGGGCAGTACTTC. The J gene is TRBJ2-7, the V gene TRBV7-2; TRBD2 might be the D (5 bases). Germline V CDR1 and CDR2: SGHTA, FQGNSA. This CDR3 spans 14 amino acids. The V gene lost 0 bases and the J gene lost 9 bases, with 15 bases spanning the gap.

CDR3 DNA: TGTGCCAGCAGCAGGGGCCCGGGACTCACTAGGGCGGATACGCAGTATTTT. Its protein product is CASSRGPGLTRADTQYF. This rearrangement joins TRBV14 to TRBJ2-3, with a possible D match to TRBD2 (6 bases). With 5 bases removed from V and 6 bases from J, the gap between germline ends came to 24 bases. Germline CDR1 and CDR2: SGHDN and FVKESK. The CDR3 runs to 17 residues.

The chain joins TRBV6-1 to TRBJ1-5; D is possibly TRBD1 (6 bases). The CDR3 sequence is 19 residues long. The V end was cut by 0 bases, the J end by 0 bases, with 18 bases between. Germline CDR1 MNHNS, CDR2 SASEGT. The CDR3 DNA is TGTGCCAGCAGTGAAGCGCTAGGGTACTGGACAGTTAGCAATCAGCCCCAGCATTTT. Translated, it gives CASSEALGYWTVSNQPQHF.

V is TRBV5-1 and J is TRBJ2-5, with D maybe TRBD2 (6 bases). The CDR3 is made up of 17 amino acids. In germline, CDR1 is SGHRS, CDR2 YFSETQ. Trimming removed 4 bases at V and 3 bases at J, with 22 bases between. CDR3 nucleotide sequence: TGCGCCAGCAGCACAGTCCCGGGACTCACGACTAAAGAGACCCAGTACTTC. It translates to CASSTVPGLTTKETQYF. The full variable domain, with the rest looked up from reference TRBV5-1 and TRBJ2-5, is KAGVTQTPRYLIKTRGQQVTLSCSPISGHRSVSWYQQTPGQGLQFLFEYFSETQRNKGNFPGRFSGRQFSNSRSEMNVSTLELGDSALYLCASSTVPGLTTKETQYFGPGTRLLVL.

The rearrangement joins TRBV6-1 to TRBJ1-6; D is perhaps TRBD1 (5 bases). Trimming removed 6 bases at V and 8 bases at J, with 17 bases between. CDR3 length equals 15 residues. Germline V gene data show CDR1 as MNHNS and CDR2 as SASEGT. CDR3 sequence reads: CASRPPGSNDSPLHF. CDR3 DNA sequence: TGTGCCAGCAGGCCCCCAGGGTCCAACGATTCACCCCTCCACTTT.

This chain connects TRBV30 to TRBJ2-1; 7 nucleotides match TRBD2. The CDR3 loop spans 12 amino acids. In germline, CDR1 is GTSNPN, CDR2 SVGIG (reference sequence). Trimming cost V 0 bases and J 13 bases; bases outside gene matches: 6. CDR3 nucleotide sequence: TGTGCCTGGAGTGTAGTAGCGGGTAGTCAGTTCTTC. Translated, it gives CAWSVVAGSQFF.

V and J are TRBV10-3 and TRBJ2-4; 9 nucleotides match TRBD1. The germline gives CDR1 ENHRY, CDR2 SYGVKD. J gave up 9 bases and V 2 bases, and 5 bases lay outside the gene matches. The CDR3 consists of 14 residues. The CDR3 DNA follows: TGTGCCATCAGTGAGGCCGGGACAGGGTCCATTCAGTACTTC. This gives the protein CAISEAGTGSIQYF.

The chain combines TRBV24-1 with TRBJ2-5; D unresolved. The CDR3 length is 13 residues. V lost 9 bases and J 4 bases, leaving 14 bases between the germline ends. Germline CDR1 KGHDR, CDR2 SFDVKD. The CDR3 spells CATGPKTRETQYF. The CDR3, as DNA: TGTGCCACCGGTCCCAAGACAAGAGAGACCCAGTACTTC.

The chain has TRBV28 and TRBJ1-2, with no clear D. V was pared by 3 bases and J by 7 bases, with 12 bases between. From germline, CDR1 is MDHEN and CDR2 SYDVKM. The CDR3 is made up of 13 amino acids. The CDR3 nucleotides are TGTGCCAGCAGTTTTGTCTACCGCGGTGGCTACACCTTC. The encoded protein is CASSFVYRGGYTF.

The CDR3 spells CASSEASGGSEKLFF. For the CDR3, the DNA is TGTGCCAGCAGTGAAGCGTCGGGAGGGAGTGAAAAACTGTTTTTT. The chain employs TRBV6-1 and TRBJ1-4; D remains unclear. CDR1 and CDR2 (germline): MNHNS, SASEGT. The length of the CDR3 is 15 residues. Trimming cost V 0 bases and J 7 bases, with 12 bases left between them.